This T cell receptor (beta chain) was observed in a study of blood T cell repertoires in COVID-19. About the study: PBMCs, B-cell-depleted T cells, or T cells were the source of the cDNA or gDNA that made up the material.

The germline V gene has CDR1 SGHRS and CDR2 YFSETQ. Trimming at V came to 0 bases and at J to 6 bases, leaving 2 bases not matched to a gene. CDR3 size: 15 residues. Clones were sequenced by immunoSEQ multiplex PCR, and TCRdb holds only the in-frame ones, with some missing. Of some 120,000 clones detected, around 77% appear once; the ten largest clones hold 7.9%. The genes are TRBV5-1 and TRBJ2-1; 11 bases fit TRBD1. This sequence was found in a human donor in a cohort sampled during active COVID-19. Sequenced sample: peripheral blood. This CDR3 is CASSLAGTGGNEQFF. CDR3 in DNA: TGCGCCAGCAGCTTGGCCGGGACAGGGGGCAATGAGCAGTTCTTC.